This T cell receptor (beta chain) comes out of a study of T cell repertoires in cytomegalovirus infection. Overall study context: Carrying CMV and the relevant HLA type showed in public TCR beta signatures.

V dropped 0 bases and J dropped 1 base, with 11 bases sitting between them. CDR1 is SGHRS, CDR2 YFSETQ, per germline. CDR3 length: 15 amino acids. This clonotype was observed a handful of times. The antigen remains unidentified. Findings of the study overall: CMV-specific HLA-C-restricted TCR beta clonotypes dominated the ex vivo response. Adding up the frequency of public TCR beta families identified people who carried CMV plus the relevant HLA.

One entry per CDR3 protein, called by TCRdb with MiXCR from the reads. Here the sample spans about 150,000 distinct CDR3 sequences, around 22% being singletons. This sequence joins TRBV5-1 and TRBJ2-7; a possible D gene is TRBD1 (6 bases). The TCR comes from a human donor in good health (CMV status not recorded). Some clones in this sample may be carry-over from other donors' samples. The sample consisted of PBMCs. The CDR3 spells CASSLETGKSYEQYF. CDR3 nucleotide sequence: TGCGCCAGCAGCTTGGAAACAGGGAAATCCTACGAGCAGTACTTC.